This TCR beta chain was found in a study of glioma-infiltrating T cells. Regarding the study as a whole: Gliomas, especially low-grade, showed above-expected tissue-blood divergence; non-neoplastic patients showed below. Tissue and blood shared very few CDR3 sequences.

Using RNA template, CDR3s of TCR alpha and beta were amplified with iRepertoire arm-PCR. For one-step reverse transcription and amplification, roughly 100-400 ng of tissue mRNA or PBMC total RNA was used. TCRdb redid the calling of the multiplex PCR reads with MiXCR, one entry per CDR3 protein. The sample lists tens of thousands of distinct CDR3 sequences, approximately 22% occurring once. This clonotype has a count of ten or more. Its antigen is still unknown. The V gene end was trimmed by 7 bases and the J gene end by 0 bases; junction bases not matched to a gene: 6. Germline V gives CDR1 MNHNS, CDR2 SASEGT. There are 15 residues in the CDR3.

The sequenced sample was glioma tissue, nonneoplastic brain tissue, or PBMCs (not recorded which). This TCR derives from a human donor with low-grade glioma or glioblastoma, undergoing nonglioma brain surgery, or in good health (not recorded which). This rearrangement joins TRBV6-1 to TRBJ1-3; 7 bases match TRBD1. In nucleotides, the CDR3 is TGTGCCAGCATGTGGGGACAGAGCTCTGGAAACACCATATATTTT. Translated: CASMWGQSSGNTIYF.